The next 8 T cell receptor beta chains were all read from a single sample in a study of T cells in localized non-small cell lung cancer. Sequencing used immunoSEQ multiplex PCR; TCRdb keeps in-frame clones, though not all of them. This sample has roughly 33,000 clones, with 90% found just once. This material consisted of peripheral blood, taken before any cancer treatment. Every receptor here comes from a man between 40 and 69 years old with stage I lung adenocarcinoma.

This clone was recorded a few times. The chain combines TRBV19 with TRBJ1-2; weak D call: TRBD1 (5 bases). V was shortened by 3 bases and J by 6 bases, with 14 bases between the two germline ends. Germline-derived CDR1 and CDR2 are LNHDA and SQIVND (reference sequence). The CDR3 runs to 14 residues. The CDR3 DNA reads as TGTGCCAGTAGTATTAAGGCAGGGTCGGATGGCTACACCTTC. It is translated as CASSIKAGSDGYTF.

The V call is TRBV5-1, the J call TRBJ2-3, with D uncertain. Germline V lookup: CDR1 SGHRS, CDR2 YFSETQ. The CDR3 spans 15 residues. V dropped 0 bases and J dropped 4 bases, with 12 bases sitting between them. The chain's CDR3 is CASSLEDYESDTQYF. The CDR3 nucleotides read TGCGCCAGCAGCTTGGAAGATTACGAGTCAGATACGCAGTATTTT.

This clone was detected once. This chain connects TRBV23-1 to TRBJ1-1; D possibly corresponds to TRBD1 (6 bases). TRBV23-1 is an open reading frame, and its role is uncertain. The CDR3 has 14 amino acids. V lost 6 bases and J lost 4, with 15 bases in between. The CDR3 spells CASSPRGKVTEAFF. DNA of the CDR3: TGCGCCAGCAGCCCTAGGGGGAAGGTCACTGAAGCTTTCTTT.

This clone was observed a few times. The chain recombines TRBV28 with TRBJ2-6, with D hard to call. This CDR3 has 15 residues. CDR1 MDHEN and CDR2 SYDVKM come from the germline V gene. Trimming removed 4 bases at V and 1 base at J, with 8 bases between. The CDR3 nucleotides are TGTGCCAGCAGTTCCATTCGATCTGGGGCCAACGTCCTGACTTTC. Protein sequence: CASSSIRSGANVLTF.

The V gene is TRBV5-1, the J gene TRBJ1-1, with D possibly being TRBD1 (5 bases). The CDR3 length is 16 residues. CDR1 and CDR2 from the germline V gene are SGHRS and YFSETQ. Trimming cost V 0 bases and J 1 base, with 13 bases left between them. In DNA, the CDR3 is TGCGCCAGCAGCTTGGAGGGACGAAGGCCGAACACTGAAGCTTTCTTT. Translated, it gives CASSLEGRRPNTEAFF. Filled out from reference TRBV5-1 and TRBJ1-1, the complete variable domain reads KAGVTQTPRYLIKTRGQQVTLSCSPISGHRSVSWYQQTPGQGLQFLFEYFSETQRNKGNFPGRFSGRQFSNSRSEMNVSTLELGDSALYLCASSLEGRRPNTEAFFGQGTRLTVV.

CDR3 sequence: CASSWRQGSSGANVLTF. The CDR3 region has the DNA TGCGCCAGCAGCTGGAGACAGGGTAGCTCTGGGGCCAACGTCCTGACTTTC. The V gene is TRBV5-1, the J gene TRBJ2-6; 7 bases line up with TRBD1. Unmatched junction bases numbered 6, after V lost 3 bases and J lost 0 bases. The CDR3 totals 17 residues. In germline, CDR1 is SGHRS, CDR2 YFSETQ.

The gene calls are TRBV5-1 and TRBJ2-2; no clear D. Germline CDR1 reads SGHRS; CDR2 reads YFSETQ. The CDR3 is 15 residues long. V was clipped by 7 bases and J by 2 bases, with 15 bases between them. The CDR3 DNA reads TGCGCCAGCCGCCTTTACGACATTAACACCGGGGAGCTGTTTTTT. Amino acid sequence: CASRLYDINTGELFF. Full variable domain (remainder filled in from reference TRBV5-1 and TRBJ2-2): KAGVTQTPRYLIKTRGQQVTLSCSPISGHRSVSWYQQTPGQGLQFLFEYFSETQRNKGNFPGRFSGRQFSNSRSEMNVSTLELGDSALYLCASRLYDINTGELFFGEGSRLTVL.

This chain joins TRBV10-2 and TRBJ2-7; no clear D. Germline values: CDR1 WSHSY, CDR2 SAAADI. This CDR3 region has 14 residues. Trimming removed 1 base from V and 6 bases from J, with 13 bases in between. The CDR3 loop is CASSEWVGRPEQYF. The CDR3 DNA sequence: TGCGCCAGCAGTGAGTGGGTAGGGCGACCCGAGCAGTACTTC.